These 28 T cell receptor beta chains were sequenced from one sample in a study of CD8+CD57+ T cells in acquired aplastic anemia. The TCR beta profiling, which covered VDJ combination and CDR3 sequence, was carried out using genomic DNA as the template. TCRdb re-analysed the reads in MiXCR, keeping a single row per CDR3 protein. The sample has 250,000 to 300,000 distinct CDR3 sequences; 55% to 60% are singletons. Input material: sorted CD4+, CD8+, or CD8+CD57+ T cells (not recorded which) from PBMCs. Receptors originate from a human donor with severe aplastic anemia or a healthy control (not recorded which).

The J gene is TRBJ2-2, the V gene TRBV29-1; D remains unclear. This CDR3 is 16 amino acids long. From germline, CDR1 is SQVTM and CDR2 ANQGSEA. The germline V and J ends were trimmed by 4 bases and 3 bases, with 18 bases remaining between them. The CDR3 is CSVVGDQKGDTGELFF. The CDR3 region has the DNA TGCAGCGTTGTCGGAGATCAAAAGGGCGACACCGGGGAGCTGTTTTTT.

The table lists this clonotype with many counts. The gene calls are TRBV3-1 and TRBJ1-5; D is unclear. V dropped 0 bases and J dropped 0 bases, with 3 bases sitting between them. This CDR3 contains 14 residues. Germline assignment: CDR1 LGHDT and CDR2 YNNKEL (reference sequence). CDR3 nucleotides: TGTGCCAGCAGCCAAGATATTAGCAATCAGCCCCAGCATTTT. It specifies CASSQDISNQPQHF.

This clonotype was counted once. The CDR3 nucleotides read TGCAGCGGGAAAGGAGGGTGGGACACCGGGGAGCTGTTTTTT. Encoded protein: CSGKGGWDTGELFF. V and J are TRBV29-1 and TRBJ2-2; D perhaps matches TRBD2 (6 bases). Trimming took off 7 bases at V and 3 bases at J, with 15 bases between the two ends. Germline V gene data show CDR1 as SQVTM and CDR2 as ANQGSEA. This CDR3 spans 14 amino acids.

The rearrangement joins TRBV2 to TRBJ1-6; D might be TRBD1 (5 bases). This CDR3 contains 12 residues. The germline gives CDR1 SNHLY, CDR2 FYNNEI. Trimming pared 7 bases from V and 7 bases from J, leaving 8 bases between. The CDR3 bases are TGTGCCAGCATGCGGGGGAATTCACCCCTCCACTTT. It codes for CASMRGNSPLHF. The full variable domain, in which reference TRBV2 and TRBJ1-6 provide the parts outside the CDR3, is EPEVTQTPSHQVTQMGQEVILRCVPISNHLYFYWYRQILGQKVEFLVSFYNNEISEKSEIFDDQFSVERPDGSNFTLKIRSTKLEDSAMYFCASMRGNSPLHFGNGTRLTVT.

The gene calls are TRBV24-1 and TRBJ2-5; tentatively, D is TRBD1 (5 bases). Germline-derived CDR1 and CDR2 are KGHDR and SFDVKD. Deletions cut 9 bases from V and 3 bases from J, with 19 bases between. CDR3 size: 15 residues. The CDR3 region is CATPLSVGPKETQYF. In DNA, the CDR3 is TGTGCCACCCCGCTAAGTGTGGGGCCGAAAGAGACCCAGTACTTC.

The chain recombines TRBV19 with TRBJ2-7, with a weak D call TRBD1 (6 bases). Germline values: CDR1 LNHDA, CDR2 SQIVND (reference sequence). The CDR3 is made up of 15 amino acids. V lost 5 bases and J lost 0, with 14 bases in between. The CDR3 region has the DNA TGTGCCAGTAGTCCTTACAGGGTGGGCTCCTACGAGCAGTACTTC. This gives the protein CASSPYRVGSYEQYF. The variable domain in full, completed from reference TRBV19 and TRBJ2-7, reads DGGITQSPKYLFRKEGQNVTLSCEQNLNHDAMYWYRQDPGQGLRLIYYSQIVNDFQKGDIAEGYSVSREKKESFPLTVTSAQKNPTAFYLCASSPYRVGSYEQYFGPGTRLTVT.

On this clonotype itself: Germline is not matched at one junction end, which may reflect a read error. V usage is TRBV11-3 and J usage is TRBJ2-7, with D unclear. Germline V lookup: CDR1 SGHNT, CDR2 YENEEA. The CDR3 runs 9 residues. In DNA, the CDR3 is TGTGCCAGCAGTCCCTCCCCCAATTTC. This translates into CASSPSPNF.

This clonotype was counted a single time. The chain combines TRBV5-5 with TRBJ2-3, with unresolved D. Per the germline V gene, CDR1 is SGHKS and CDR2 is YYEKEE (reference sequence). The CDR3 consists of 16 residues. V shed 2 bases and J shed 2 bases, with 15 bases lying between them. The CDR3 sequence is CASSLDRTSSTDTQYF. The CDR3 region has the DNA TGTGCCAGCAGCTTAGACCGGACCTCGTCCACAGATACGCAGTATTTT.

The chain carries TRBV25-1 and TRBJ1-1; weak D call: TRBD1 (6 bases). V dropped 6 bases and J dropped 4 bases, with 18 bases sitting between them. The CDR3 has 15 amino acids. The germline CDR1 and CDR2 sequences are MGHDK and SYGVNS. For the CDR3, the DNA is TGTGCCAGCAGCCTCCTAGGGGGGGCGGGCACTGAAGCTTTCTTT. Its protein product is CASSLLGGAGTEAFF.

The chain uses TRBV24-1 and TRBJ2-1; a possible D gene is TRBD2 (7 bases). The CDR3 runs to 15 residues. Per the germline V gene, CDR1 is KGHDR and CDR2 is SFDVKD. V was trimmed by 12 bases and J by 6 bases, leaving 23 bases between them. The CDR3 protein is CASPGGLGGSNEQFF. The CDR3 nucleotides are TGTGCCTCTCCGGGGGGCCTTGGTGGGAGCAATGAGCAGTTCTTC.

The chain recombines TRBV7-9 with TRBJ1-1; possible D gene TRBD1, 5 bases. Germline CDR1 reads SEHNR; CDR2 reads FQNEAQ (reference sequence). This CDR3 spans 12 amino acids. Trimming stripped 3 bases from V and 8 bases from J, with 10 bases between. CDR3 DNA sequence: TGTGCCAGCAGCTTGACAGCTCTGGAAGCTTTCTTT. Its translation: CASSLTALEAFF.

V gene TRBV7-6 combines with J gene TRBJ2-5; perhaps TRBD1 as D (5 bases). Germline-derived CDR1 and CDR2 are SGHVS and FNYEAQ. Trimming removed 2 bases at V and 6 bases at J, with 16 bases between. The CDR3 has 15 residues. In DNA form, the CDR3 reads TGTGCCAGCAGCTTACCGCACAGGTCTCTAAAGACCCAGTACTTC. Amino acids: CASSLPHRSLKTQYF.

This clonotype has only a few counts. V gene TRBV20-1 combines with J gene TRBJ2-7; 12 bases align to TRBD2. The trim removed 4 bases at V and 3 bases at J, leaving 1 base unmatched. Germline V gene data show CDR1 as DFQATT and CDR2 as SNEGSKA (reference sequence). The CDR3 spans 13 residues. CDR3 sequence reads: CSAKTSGSYEQYF. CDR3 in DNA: TGCAGTGCTAAGACTAGCGGGAGCTACGAGCAGTACTTC.

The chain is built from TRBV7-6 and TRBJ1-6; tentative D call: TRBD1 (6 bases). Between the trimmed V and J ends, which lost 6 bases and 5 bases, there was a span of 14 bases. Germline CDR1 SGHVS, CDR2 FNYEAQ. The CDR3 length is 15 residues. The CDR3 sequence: CASRSLGGNNSPLHF. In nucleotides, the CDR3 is TGTGCCAGCAGAAGTCTGGGGGGCAATAATTCACCCCTCCACTTT.

CDR3 bases: TGTGCCATCAGTGAACTGGGGACAGGGAGGGAGCGTCAGCCCCAGCATTTT. Its translation: CAISELGTGRERQPQHF. J is TRBJ1-5 and V is TRBV10-3; 9 bases line up with TRBD1. Germline CDR1 ENHRY, CDR2 SYGVKD. Trimming removed 3 bases from V and 6 bases from J; junction bases left unmatched: 12. This CDR3 has 17 amino acids.

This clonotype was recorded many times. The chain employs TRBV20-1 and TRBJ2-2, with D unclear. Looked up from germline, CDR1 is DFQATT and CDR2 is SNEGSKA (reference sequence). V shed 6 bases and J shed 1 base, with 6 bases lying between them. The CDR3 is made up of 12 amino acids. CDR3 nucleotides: TGCAGTGCCCTCAAGAACACCGGGGAGCTGTTTTTT. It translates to CSALKNTGELFF.

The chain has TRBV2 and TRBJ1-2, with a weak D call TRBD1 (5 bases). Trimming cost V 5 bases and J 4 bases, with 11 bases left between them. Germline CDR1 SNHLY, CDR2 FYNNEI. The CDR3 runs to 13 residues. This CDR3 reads CASSSQGPYGYTF. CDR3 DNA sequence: TGTGCCAGCAGTTCCCAGGGCCCCTATGGCTACACCTTC.

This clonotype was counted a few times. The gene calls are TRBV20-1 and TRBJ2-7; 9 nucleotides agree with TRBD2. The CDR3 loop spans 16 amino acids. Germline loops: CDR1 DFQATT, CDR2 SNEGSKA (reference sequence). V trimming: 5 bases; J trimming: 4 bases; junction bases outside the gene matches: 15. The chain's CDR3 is CSASLPGLAIGYEQYF. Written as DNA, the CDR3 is TGCAGTGCTTCCCTACCGGGACTAGCAATCGGGTACGAGCAGTACTTC.

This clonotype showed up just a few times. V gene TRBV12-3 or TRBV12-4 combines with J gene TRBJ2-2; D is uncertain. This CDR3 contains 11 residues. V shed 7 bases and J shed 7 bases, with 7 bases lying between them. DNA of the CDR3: TGTGCCAGCACCCAGGACGGGGAGCTGTTTTTT. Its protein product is CASTQDGELFF.

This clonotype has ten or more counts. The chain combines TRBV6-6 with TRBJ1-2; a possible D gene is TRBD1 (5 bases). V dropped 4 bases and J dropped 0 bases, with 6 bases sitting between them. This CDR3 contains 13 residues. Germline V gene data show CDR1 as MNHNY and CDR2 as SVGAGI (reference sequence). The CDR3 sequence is CASSSTANYGYTF. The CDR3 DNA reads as TGTGCCAGCAGTTCGACAGCTAACTATGGCTACACCTTC.

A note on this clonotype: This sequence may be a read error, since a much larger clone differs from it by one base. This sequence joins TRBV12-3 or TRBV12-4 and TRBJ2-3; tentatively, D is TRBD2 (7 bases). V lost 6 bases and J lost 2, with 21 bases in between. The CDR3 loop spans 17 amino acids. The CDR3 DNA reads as TGTGCCAGCAGCCGAGGGGGGGTAGCGAGGGTCACAGATACGCAGTATTTT. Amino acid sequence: CASSRGGVARVTDTQYF.

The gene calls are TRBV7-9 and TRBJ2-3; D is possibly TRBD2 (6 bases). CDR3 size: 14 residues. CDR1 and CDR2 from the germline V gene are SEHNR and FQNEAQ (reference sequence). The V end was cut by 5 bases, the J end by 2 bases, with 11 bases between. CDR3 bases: TGTGCCAGCAGCCGTAGCGGAGACACAGATACGCAGTATTTT. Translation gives CASSRSGDTDTQYF.

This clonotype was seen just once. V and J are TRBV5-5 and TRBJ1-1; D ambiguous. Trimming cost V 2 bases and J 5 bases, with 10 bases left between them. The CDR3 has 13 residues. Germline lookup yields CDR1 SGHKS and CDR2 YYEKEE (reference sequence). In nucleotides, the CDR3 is TGTGCCAGCAGCTTCCAAGGGAGGACTGAAGCTTTCTTT. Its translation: CASSFQGRTEAFF.

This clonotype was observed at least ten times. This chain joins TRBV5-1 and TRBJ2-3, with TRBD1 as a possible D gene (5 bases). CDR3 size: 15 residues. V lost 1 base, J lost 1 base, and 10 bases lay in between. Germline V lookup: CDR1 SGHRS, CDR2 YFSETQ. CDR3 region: CASSLRQLGTDTQYF. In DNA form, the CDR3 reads TGCGCCAGCAGCTTGAGACAGCTAGGCACAGATACGCAGTATTTT. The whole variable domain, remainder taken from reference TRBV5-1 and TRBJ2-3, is KAGVTQTPRYLIKTRGQQVTLSCSPISGHRSVSWYQQTPGQGLQFLFEYFSETQRNKGNFPGRFSGRQFSNSRSEMNVSTLELGDSALYLCASSLRQLGTDTQYFGPGTRLTVL.

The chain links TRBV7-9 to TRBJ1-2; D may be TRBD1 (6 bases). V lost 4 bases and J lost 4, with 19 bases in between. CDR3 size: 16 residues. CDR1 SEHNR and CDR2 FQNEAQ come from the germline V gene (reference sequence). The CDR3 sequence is CASSSLGAVLSYGYTF. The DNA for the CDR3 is TGTGCCAGCAGCTCCCTGGGGGCCGTCCTAAGCTATGGCTACACCTTC. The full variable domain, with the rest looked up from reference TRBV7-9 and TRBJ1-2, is DTGVSQNPRHKITKRGQNVTFRCDPISEHNRLYWYRQTLGQGPEFLTYFQNEAQLEKSRLLSDRFSAERPKGSFSTLEIQRTEQGDSAMYLCASSSLGAVLSYGYTFGSGTRLTVV.

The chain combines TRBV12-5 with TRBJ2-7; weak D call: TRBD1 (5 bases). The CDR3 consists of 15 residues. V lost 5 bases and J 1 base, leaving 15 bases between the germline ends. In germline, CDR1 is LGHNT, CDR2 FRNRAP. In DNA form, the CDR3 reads TGTGCTAGTGGTACCCCAGGGCTAGATTCCTACGAGCAGTACGTC. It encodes CASGTPGLDSYEQYV.

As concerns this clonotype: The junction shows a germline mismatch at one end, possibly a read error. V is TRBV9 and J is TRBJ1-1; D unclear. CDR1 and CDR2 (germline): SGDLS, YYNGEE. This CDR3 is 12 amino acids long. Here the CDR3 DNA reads TGTTCCAGCAGCGGATCGCACACTGAAGCTTTCTTT. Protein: CSSSGSHTEAFF.

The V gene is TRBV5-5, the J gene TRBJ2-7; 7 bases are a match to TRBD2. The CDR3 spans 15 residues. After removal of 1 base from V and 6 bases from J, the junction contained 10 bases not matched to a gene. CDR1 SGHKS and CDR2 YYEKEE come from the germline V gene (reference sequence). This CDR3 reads CASSLCGGRASEQYF. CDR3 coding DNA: TGTGCCAGCAGCTTGTGTGGTGGGAGGGCCAGCGAGCAGTACTTC.